This is a list of T cell receptor beta chains from one sample in a study of blood T cell repertoires in COVID-19. Clones were sequenced by immunoSEQ multiplex PCR, and TCRdb holds only the in-frame ones, with some missing. The sample records 200,000 to 250,000 clones, roughly nine tenths being singletons. The source material was peripheral blood. Receptors originate from a woman in her forties or fifties with acute or convalescent COVID-19. CDR3s include the opening cysteine and the closing phenylalanine or tryptophan. The D gene is left open where the match is weak. For some rows the clone size is stated as once, few or many, or as a class when expanded; others skip it.

TGTGCCAGCAGCAAAGGACGCAGGGACTACAATGAGCAGTTCTTC | CASSKGRRDYNEQFF | TRBV21-1 | - | - | TRBJ2-1
TGTGCCAGCAGCCAAGATAGCGGGCTCCCCTACAATGAGCAGTTCTTC | CASSQDSGLPYNEQFF | TRBV3-1/TRBV3-2 | - | TRBD2 | TRBJ2-1
TGTGCCAGCAGTACCCTGGGACTAGCGGGGGACCCTATCACCGGGGAGCTGTTTTTT | CASSTLGLAGDPITGELFF | TRBV6-2/TRBV6-3 | - | TRBD2 | TRBJ2-2
TGTGCCAGCAGCCAAATGGGAGAGTCCGGCTACACCTTC | CASSQMGESGYTF | TRBV3-1/TRBV3-2 | - | - | TRBJ1-2
TGTGCCAGCTCACCTATGGGGCACGTGAACTATGGCTACACCTTC | CASSPMGHVNYGYTF | TRBV18 | - | - | TRBJ1-2
TGTGCCAGCAGCTTACGGGACTTCGAAGGGACCCAGTACTTC | CASSLRDFEGTQYF | TRBV7-2 | - | - | TRBJ2-5
TGTGCCATCACCCACGGGACAGGGTCGAGTTTCACCTTC | CAITHGTGSSFTF | TRBV10-3 | - | TRBD1 | TRBJ1-2
TGCGCCAGCAGCTTGACCCAGACAGGGCGGGGCACTGAAGCTTTCTTT | CASSLTQTGRGTEAFF | TRBV5-1 | - | TRBD1 | TRBJ1-1
TGTGCCAGCAGTTACTGGGGACTACGCACAGATACGCAGTATTTT | CASSYWGLRTDTQYF | TRBV6-6 | - | TRBD2 | TRBJ2-3
TGTGCCAGCAGCTCAACCCGGGACAGGGGGCACCCAGGCTATGGCTACACCTTC | CASSSTRDRGHPGYGYTF | TRBV7-9 | - | TRBD1 | TRBJ1-2
TGTGCCAGCAGCTTAGTCAAATATCTACCGGGAGGCTACACCTTC | CASSLVKYLPGGYTF | TRBV7-8 | once | - | TRBJ1-2
TGTGCCAGCAGCTTAGGACAGGGGAACAATGAGCAGTTCTTC | CASSLGQGNNEQFF | TRBV11-3 | many | TRBD1 | TRBJ2-1
TGTGCCAGCAGCTCACTATGGGGACAAGCTAATTCACCCCTCCACTTT | CASSSLWGQANSPLHF | TRBV7-2 | once | - | TRBJ1-6
TGTGCCAGAAGCACCCAGACAGGGGTCAACACTGAAGCTTTCTTT | CARSTQTGVNTEAFF | TRBV5-3 | - | TRBD1 | TRBJ1-1
TGTGCCAGCAGCTTAAAGGTAGACATGAACACTGAAGCTTTCTTT | CASSLKVDMNTEAFF | TRBV11-1 | once | - | TRBJ1-1
TGTGCCACCAGTGATTCGGGAAATCAAGAGACCCAGTACTTC | CATSDSGNQETQYF | TRBV24-1 | - | - | TRBJ2-5
TGTGCCAGCAGCTTAGATGGGGGGGAGCAGTACTTC | CASSLDGGEQYF | TRBV7-2 | - | - | TRBJ2-7
TGTGCCAGCAGCCCCCTAGGGGGACAGGCCAAATACGAGCAGTACTTC | CASSPLGGQAKYEQYF | TRBV7-6 | - | TRBD1 | TRBJ2-7
TGTGCCAGCTCACGCAGTGGACAGGGCACAGATACGCAGTATTTT | CASSRSGQGTDTQYF | TRBV18 | - | TRBD1 | TRBJ2-3
TGTGCCAGCATCCTTTACAATGAGCAGTTCTTC | CASILYNEQFF | TRBV7-9 | - | - | TRBJ2-1
TGTGCCAGCAGCTTCTCAGGGGGCGAAGTAGCTTTCTTT | CASSFSGGEVAFF | TRBV7-2 | once | TRBD1 | TRBJ1-1
TGTGCCACCAGTGATTTGAGACAGGGGCGTAATGAGCAGTTCTTC | CATSDLRQGRNEQFF | TRBV24-1 | - | TRBD1 | TRBJ2-1
TGTGCCAGCAGCCCTACTGGACAGGGGGAGACTGAAGCTTTCTTT | CASSPTGQGETEAFF | TRBV13 | - | TRBD1 | TRBJ1-1
TGCGCCAGCAGCTTCAAGAGCTCCTATAATTCACCCCTCCACTTT | CASSFKSSYNSPLHF | TRBV5-1 | few | - | TRBJ1-6
TGTGCCAGCTCACCAATGAGCGGGGGGGTCACAGATACGCAGTATTTT | CASSPMSGGVTDTQYF | TRBV18 | - | TRBD2 | TRBJ2-3
TGTGCCAGCAGCGACCGGACAGCAAGCTACGAGCAGTACTTC | CASSDRTASYEQYF | TRBV7-2 | - | - | TRBJ2-7
TGTGCCAGCAGCTTAACCTGGCGAGAGGCAGATACGCAGTATTTT | CASSLTWREADTQYF | TRBV11-2 | - | - | TRBJ2-3
TGTGCCAGCAGCCAAGGAGCGGGGGGGCCCGGTGAGCAGTTCTTC | CASSQGAGGPGEQFF | TRBV4-2 | many | TRBD2 | TRBJ2-1
TGTGCCAGCAGCTTGGCGTTAGCAGGGCTGGGCTACACCTTC | CASSLALAGLGYTF | TRBV5-6 | - | - | TRBJ1-2
TGTGCCAGCAGTTATGGGGGCCCCTATCAGCCCCAGCATTTT | CASSYGGPYQPQHF | TRBV27 | - | - | TRBJ1-5
TGCAGCGTTGAAGGTCAGGGGATTGGGAACACTGAAGCTTTCTTT | CSVEGQGIGNTEAFF | TRBV29-1 | - | - | TRBJ1-1
TGTGCCAGCAGTGGAGCGGGAGGGCGGGGAGAGACCCAGTACTTC | CASSGAGGRGETQYF | TRBV2 | once | TRBD2 | TRBJ2-5
TGTGCCAGTAGTTCCCCGGCAGGGGGCCTCTATGGCTACACCTTC | CASSSPAGGLYGYTF | TRBV19 | - | TRBD1 | TRBJ1-2
TGTGCCAGCACCAGGACGACAGGGGCCTACGAGCAGTACTTC | CASTRTTGAYEQYF | TRBV7-9 | - | TRBD1 | TRBJ2-7
TGTGCCTGGGACCCTTTCGGGAACACTGAAGCTTTCTTT | CAWDPFGNTEAFF | TRBV30 | - | - | TRBJ1-1
TGTGCCAGTAGTATTTTCGGTGCAACTAATGAAAAACTGTTTTTT | CASSIFGATNEKLFF | TRBV19 | once | - | TRBJ1-4
TGTGCCAGCAGTTCGAGACAGGGGACTGAAGCTTTCTTT | CASSSRQGTEAFF | TRBV12-3/TRBV12-4 | - | TRBD1 | TRBJ1-1
TGTGCCAGCAGCGGCCGACTAGCGGGGACCCTCTACAATGAGCAGTTCTTC | CASSGRLAGTLYNEQFF | TRBV9 | - | TRBD2 | TRBJ2-1
TGTGCCAGCAGCCCCCCGGGTACAGGGGCCTACGAGCAGTACTTC | CASSPPGTGAYEQYF | TRBV6-5 | - | TRBD1 | TRBJ2-7
TGTGCCACCAGTGCTCGGGGGACCTCTCAAGAGACCCAGTACTTC | CATSARGTSQETQYF | TRBV24-1 | - | - | TRBJ2-5
TGTGCCAGTAGTACCGGGACAGGGATAGGGGGCTACACCTTC | CASSTGTGIGGYTF | TRBV19 | - | TRBD1 | TRBJ1-2
TGCGCCAGCAGCTTGATCAGTCAAGAGACCCAGTACTTC | CASSLISQETQYF | TRBV5-1 | once | - | TRBJ2-5
TGTGCCAGCTCACTACAGGGGGACAATGAGCAGTTCTTC | CASSLQGDNEQFF | TRBV18 | - | TRBD1 | TRBJ2-1
TGTGCCAGCACCCGGACTAGCGGGAGAGGGGGGGAGACCCAGTACTTC | CASTRTSGRGGETQYF | TRBV5-4 | - | TRBD2 | TRBJ2-5
TGTGCCAGCAGCTCGGACTGGAGATCCTACAATGAGCAGTTCTTC | CASSSDWRSYNEQFF | TRBV7-9 | - | - | TRBJ2-1
TGTGCCAGCAGAGTTACGGGGGTGGAGACCCAGTACTTC | CASRVTGVETQYF | TRBV5-6 | - | - | TRBJ2-5